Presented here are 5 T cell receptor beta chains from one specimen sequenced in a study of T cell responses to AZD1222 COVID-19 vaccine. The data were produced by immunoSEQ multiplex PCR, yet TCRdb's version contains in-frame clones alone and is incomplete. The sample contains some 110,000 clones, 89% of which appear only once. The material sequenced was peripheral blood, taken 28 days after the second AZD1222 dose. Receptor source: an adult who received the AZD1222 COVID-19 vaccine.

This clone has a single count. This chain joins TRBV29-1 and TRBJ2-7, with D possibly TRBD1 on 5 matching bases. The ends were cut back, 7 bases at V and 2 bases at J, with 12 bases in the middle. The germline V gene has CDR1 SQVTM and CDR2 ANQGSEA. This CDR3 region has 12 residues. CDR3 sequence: CSAEGATYEQYF. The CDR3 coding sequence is TGCAGCGCGGAAGGGGCTACCTACGAGCAGTACTTC.

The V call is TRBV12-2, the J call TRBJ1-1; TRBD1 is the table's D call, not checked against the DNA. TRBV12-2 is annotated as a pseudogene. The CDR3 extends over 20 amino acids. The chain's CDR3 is CASRLASRTGGEEYSTEAFF. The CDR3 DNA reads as TGTGCAAGTCGCTTAGCGAGTCGGACAGGGGGCGAGGAATATAGCACTGAAGCTTTCTTT.

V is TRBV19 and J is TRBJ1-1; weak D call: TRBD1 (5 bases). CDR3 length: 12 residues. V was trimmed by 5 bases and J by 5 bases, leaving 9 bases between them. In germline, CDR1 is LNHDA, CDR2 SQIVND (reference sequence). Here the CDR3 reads CASSWGPTEAFF. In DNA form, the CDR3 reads TGTGCCAGTAGTTGGGGCCCGACTGAAGCTTTCTTT.

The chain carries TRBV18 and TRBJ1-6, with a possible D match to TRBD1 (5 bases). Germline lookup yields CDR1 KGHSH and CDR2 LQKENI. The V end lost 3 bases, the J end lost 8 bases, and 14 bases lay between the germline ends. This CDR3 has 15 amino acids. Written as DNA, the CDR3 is TGTGCCAGCTCACCGGGGGAGAGTGAGCATTCACCCCTCCACTTT. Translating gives CASSPGESEHSPLHF. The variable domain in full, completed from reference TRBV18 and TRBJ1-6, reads NAGVMQNPRHLVRRRGQEARLRCSPMKGHSHVYWYRQLPEEGLKFMVYLQKENIIDESGMPKERFSAEFPKEGPSILRIQQVVRGDSAAYFCASSPGESEHSPLHFGNGTRLTVT.

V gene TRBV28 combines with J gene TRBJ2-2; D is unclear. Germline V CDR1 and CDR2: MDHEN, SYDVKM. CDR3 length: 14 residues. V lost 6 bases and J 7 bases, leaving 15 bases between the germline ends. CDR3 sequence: CASRGPLRNGELFF. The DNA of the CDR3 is TGTGCCAGCAGGGGTCCTTTACGGAACGGGGAGCTGTTTTTT.